The next 16 T cell receptor beta chains were all read from a single sample in a study of vaccination and CD4 T cells after COVID-19. Treatment here: approximately 9-day PBMC culture with coronavirus spike peptide pools or control peptides (ViraFEST assay). The antigens of these receptors remain unknown. The Oncomine TCR Beta short-read assay sequenced DNA from cultured CD4+ T cells. Using its own MiXCR run on the PCR reads, TCRdb lists one record per CDR3 protein. The sample lists about 15,000 distinct CDR3 sequences, about 55% seen once, with roughly 4% in the top ten. The sample consisted of CD4+ T cells from blood, cultured in vitro, taken before SARS-CoV-2 vaccination. The receptors shown here come from a human donor who had recovered from COVID-19.

The CDR3 loop is CASSFAREQYF. The CDR3 DNA reads TGTGCCAGCAGTTTTGCCCGCGAGCAGTACTTC. The rearrangement joins TRBV12-3 or TRBV12-4 to TRBJ2-7, with unresolved D. CDR3 length equals 11 residues. Trimming shortened V by 3 bases and J by 6 bases, and 6 bases separated the two germline ends.

The chain recombines TRBV6-2 or TRBV6-3 with TRBJ1-2; the match to TRBD1 covers 9 bases. J lost 2 bases, V lost 4 bases, and 8 bases had no gene match. CDR3 length: 16 amino acids. Germline CDR1 MNHEY, CDR2 SVGEGT. The CDR3 coding sequence is TGTGCCAGCAGTTCCGGACAGGGGAGGAGAAACTATGGCTACACCTTC. Protein: CASSSGQGRRNYGYTF.

A few counts support this clonotype. The V call is TRBV5-4, the J call TRBJ1-1; a possible D gene is TRBD1 (6 bases). Looked up from germline, CDR1 is SGHNT and CDR2 is YYREEE (reference sequence). The V gene lost 0 bases and the J gene lost 3 bases, with 15 bases spanning the gap. The CDR3 sequence is 16 residues long. CDR3 bases: TGTGCCAGCAGCTTGGAACCCGGGGGCTGGGACACTGAAGCTTTCTTT. It translates to CASSLEPGGWDTEAFF.

A few counts support this clonotype. The gene calls are TRBV20-1 and TRBJ2-5, with 11 bases lining up with TRBD2. The CDR3 is made up of 13 amino acids. V shed 5 bases and J 6 bases; nucleotides not matched to a gene: 5. CDR1 and CDR2 (germline): DFQATT, SNEGSKA (reference sequence). The CDR3, as DNA: TGCAGTGCTGTAGCGGGGGGGCCCCAGACCCAGTACTTC. It specifies CSAVAGGPQTQYF.

This chain links TRBV5-4 with TRBJ2-5; D gene uncertain. Trimming pared 0 bases from V and 5 bases from J, leaving 11 bases between. Looked up from germline, CDR1 is SGHNT and CDR2 is YYREEE (reference sequence). The CDR3 is 14 residues long. The CDR3 sequence: CASSLVGDGETQYF. The CDR3 DNA sequence: TGTGCCAGCAGCTTGGTGGGCGACGGGGAGACCCAGTACTTC. The variable domain in full, completed from reference TRBV5-4 and TRBJ2-5, reads ETGVTQSPTHLIKTRGQQVTLRCSSQSGHNTVSWYQQALGQGPQFIFQYYREEENGRGNFPPRFSGLQFPNYSSELNVNALELDDSALYLCASSLVGDGETQYFGPGTRLLVL.

This clonotype showed up just a few times. The rearrangement uses TRBV7-2 and TRBJ2-7, with 13 positions matching TRBD2. The CDR3 has 18 amino acids. Germline loops: CDR1 SGHTA, CDR2 FQGNSA. The trim removed 0 bases at V and 2 bases at J, leaving 7 bases unmatched. The CDR3 region has the DNA TGTGCCAGCAGCTTAGCGGGAAGACTAGCGGGGGGAGCCTACGAGCAGTACTTC. Its translation is CASSLAGRLAGGAYEQYF.

This clonotype was detected a few times. This sequence joins TRBV30 and TRBJ1-1; perhaps TRBD1 as D (6 bases). The CDR3 has 14 amino acids. V dropped 1 base and J dropped 7 bases, with 16 bases sitting between them. Germline lookup yields CDR1 GTSNPN and CDR2 SVGIG (reference sequence). CDR3 coding DNA: TGTGCCTGGAGTGGGGGGCACCATCAAAATGAAGCTTTCTTT. It is translated as CAWSGGHHQNEAFF.

V is TRBV27 and J is TRBJ1-6; tentative D call: TRBD1 (5 bases). This CDR3 is 17 amino acids long. V was cut by 6 bases and J by 4 bases, with 19 bases left in between. CDR1 MNHEY and CDR2 SMNVEV come from the germline V gene (reference sequence). The CDR3 nucleotides are TGTGCCAGCAGCCCGCGGGGCCAGGAGCTTTATAATTCACCCCTCCACTTT. Translation gives CASSPRGQELYNSPLHF.

Of note for this clonotype: One end of the junction fails to match germline, which may point to a read error. V and J are TRBV19 and TRBJ1-2; D gene ambiguous. Germline CDR1 and CDR2: LNHDA and SQIVND (reference sequence). CDR3 size: 14 residues. The CDR3 here is CAISPTVSNFGYTF. The CDR3 DNA is TGTGCCATTTCACCTACCGTTTCCAACTTTGGCTACACCTTC.

V usage is TRBV11-2 and J usage is TRBJ2-1; 7 bases are a match to TRBD1. V lost 8 bases, J lost 4 bases, and 5 bases stayed unmatched. The germline V gene has CDR1 SGHAT and CDR2 FQNNGV. The CDR3 is 13 amino acids. The CDR3 DNA follows: TGTGCCAGCGGCCAGACAGGGTACAATGAGCAGTTCTTC. Translating it yields CASGQTGYNEQFF.

The chain combines TRBV20-1 with TRBJ2-5, with D perhaps TRBD1 (5 bases). Germline V gene sequence: CDR1 DFQATT, CDR2 SNEGSKA (reference sequence). CDR3 length: 15 amino acids. V lost 2 bases, J lost 4 bases, and 17 bases lay in between. The CDR3 spells CSARQSDRRVETQYF. CDR3 nucleotide sequence: TGCAGTGCTAGACAGAGCGACAGAAGGGTAGAGACCCAGTACTTC.

The rearrangement joins TRBV20-1 to TRBJ2-5; D tentatively reads TRBD1 or TRBD2 (5 bases each). V was trimmed by 0 bases and J by 3 bases, leaving 14 bases between them. Looked up from germline, CDR1 is DFQATT and CDR2 is SNEGSKA (reference sequence). The CDR3 is made up of 15 amino acids. This CDR3 reads CSARDYRDVEETQYF. The CDR3 DNA reads as TGCAGTGCTAGAGACTACCGGGACGTAGAAGAGACCCAGTACTTC.

V and J are TRBV11-2 and TRBJ2-7; a possible D gene is TRBD2 (5 bases). Deletions cut 4 bases from V and 3 bases from J, with 25 bases between. The CDR3 is 18 residues long. In germline, CDR1 is SGHAT, CDR2 FQNNGV. In DNA, the CDR3 is TGTGCCAGCAGCTCCCTCCGGGGTGACGGAAAAAGAGTCTACGAGCAGTACTTC. As protein: CASSSLRGDGKRVYEQYF.

This chain links TRBV6-2 or TRBV6-3 with TRBJ2-6, with 9 positions matching TRBD1. The V and J ends lost 5 bases and 0 bases, in that order; junction bases with no gene match: 11. Germline CDR1 is MNHEY and CDR2 is SVGEGT. The CDR3 totals 19 residues. CDR3 coding DNA: TGTGCCAGCAGTGGGACTTGGGGACAGGGTTACTCTGGGGCCAACGTCCTGACTTTC. Translated: CASSGTWGQGYSGANVLTF.

This clonotype turned up a few times. The J gene is TRBJ1-3, the V gene TRBV6-5, with TRBD1 as a possible D gene (6 bases). Trimming shortened V by 0 bases and J by 4 bases, and 10 bases separated the two germline ends. CDR3 length: 15 residues. Per the germline V gene, CDR1 is MNHEY and CDR2 is SVGAGI. CDR3 DNA: TGTGCCAGCAGTTACTCCGAGGGGGGGGGAAACACCATATATTTT. Translation gives CASSYSEGGGNTIYF.

This chain connects TRBV4-1 to TRBJ1-2; D is uncertain. Trimming left V 0 bases short and J 5 bases short, with 16 bases between. CDR1 is MGHRA, CDR2 YSYEKL, per germline. This CDR3 spans 16 amino acids. The DNA of the CDR3 is TGCGCCAGCAGCCAAGATCTACGGTCCAGGAATTATGGCTACACCTTC. Translated, it gives CASSQDLRSRNYGYTF.